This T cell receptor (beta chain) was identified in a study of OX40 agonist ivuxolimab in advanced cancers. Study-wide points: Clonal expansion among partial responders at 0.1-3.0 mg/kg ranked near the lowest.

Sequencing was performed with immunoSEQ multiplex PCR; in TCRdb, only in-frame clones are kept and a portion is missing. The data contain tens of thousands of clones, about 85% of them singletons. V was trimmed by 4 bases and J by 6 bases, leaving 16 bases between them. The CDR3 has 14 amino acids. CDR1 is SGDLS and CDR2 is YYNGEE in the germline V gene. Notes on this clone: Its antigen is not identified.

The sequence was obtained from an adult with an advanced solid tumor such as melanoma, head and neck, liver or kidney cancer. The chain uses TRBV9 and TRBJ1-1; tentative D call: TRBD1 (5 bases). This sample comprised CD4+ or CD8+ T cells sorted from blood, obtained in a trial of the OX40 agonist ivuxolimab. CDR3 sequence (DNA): TGTGCCAGCAGCCTACGGGGGTTTGGGGCTGAAGCTTTCTTT. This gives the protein CASSLRGFGAEAFF.